The rows below give T cell receptor beta chains drawn from one sample of a study of glioma-infiltrating T cells after dendritic cell vaccination. Method: immunoSEQ multiplex PCR; TCRdb's copy keeps in-frame clones and lacks some. The sample consists of tens of thousands of clones, roughly 84% of them appearing once. The sample in question was blood, obtained after dendritic cell vaccination. These TCRs come from a human donor with glioblastoma. Each CDR3 is given with its conserved first and last residue. Each record gives: clone size, V gene, J gene, CDR3 protein. Clone size is stated in some rows and not others, as once, few, many or a class when expanded.

>.|TRBV5-4|TRBJ1-1
CASSLDRGQEGAFF
>.|TRBV12-5|TRBJ2-2
CASGLQAGGSAGELFF
>.|TRBV21-1|TRBJ2-7
CASSTTYEQYF
>.|TRBV30|TRBJ2-7
CAWSGAGGPFGSEQYF
>.|TRBV21-1|TRBJ2-3
CASSTGDTDTQYF
>.|TRBV6-4|TRBJ1-1
CASSDRDREDTEAFF
>.|TRBV6-5|TRBJ1-2
CASSENDGTFTF
>.|TRBV11-2|TRBJ2-6
CASSASFSGANVLTF
>.|TRBV18|TRBJ1-2
CASSTGQGYGYTF
>.|TRBV19|TRBJ2-1
CASSIQASSYNEQFF
>.|TRBV11-2|TRBJ2-3
CASSLVGSTDTQYF
>once|TRBV7-6|TRBJ2-7
CASSLGGQGTYEQYF
>.|TRBV14|TRBJ2-2
CASSQGAGGAELFF
>.|TRBV18|TRBJ1-2
CASRPPDRINYGYTF
>.|TRBV7-2|TRBJ2-1
CASNDRGYNEQFF
>.|TRBV7-3|TRBJ1-1
CASSLGHSNTEAFF
>.|TRBV9|TRBJ2-3
CASSASGGYDTQYF
>.|TRBV18|TRBJ2-5
CASSPSAETQYF
>.|TRBV7-2|TRBJ1-3
CASSLDGLRVATIYF
>.|TRBV7-2|TRBJ2-1
CASSSWTGNEQFF
>.|TRBV10-3|TRBJ2-1
CAISFTTSGEQFF
>.|TRBV23-1|TRBJ1-2
CASSHPGTALWSYGYTF
>.|TRBV20-1|TRBJ2-3
CSAYEGDTQYF
>.|TRBV4-1|TRBJ2-1
CASSQDWASGGIRREQFF
>.|TRBV7-9|TRBJ2-2
CASSLSGAGELFF
>.|TRBV9|TRBJ2-3
CASSVGAGPTDTQYF
>.|TRBV7-9|TRBJ1-2
CASRLQVQDYGYTF
>.|TRBV2|TRBJ2-5
CASTSTREETQYF
>.|TRBV2|TRBJ1-2
CASSEMGSRSYGYTF
>.|TRBV5-1|TRBJ1-5
CASSFEPYSNQPQHF
>.|TRBV5-1|TRBJ2-7
CASSLQGVKANEQYF
>.|TRBV11-2|TRBJ2-7
CASSLVRRGEQYF
>once|TRBV10-1|TRBJ2-1
CASSESTGAGMFNEQFF
>.|TRBV11-2|TRBJ1-1
CASSLVLRGAFF
>.|TRBV7-2|TRBJ1-4
CASSLSAGQGEKLFF
>.|TRBV9|TRBJ2-1
CASSVTAGPYNEQFF
>.|TRBV9|TRBJ1-1
CASSAGGQVRGAEAFF
>.|TRBV7-9|TRBJ2-7
CASSSPRDIYEQYF
>.|TRBV7-9|TRBJ2-1
CASSPGQGIYNEQFF
>.|TRBV5-4|TRBJ1-3
CASRPGQAHGNTIYF
>.|TRBV28|TRBJ2-3
CASSNLGQSTDTQYF
>once|TRBV18|TRBJ2-2
CASSPGQGATGELFF
>.|TRBV2|TRBJ2-7
CASSYSGRRREQYF
>few|TRBV2|TRBJ2-7
CASRVTSNSDEQYF
>.|TRBV28|TRBJ1-1
CATKTGSNTEAFF
>once|TRBV5-8|TRBJ2-2
CASSLGGRNTGELFF
>.|TRBV5-6|TRBJ2-7
CASCSGRGLGEQYF
>.|TRBV7-2|TRBJ2-4
CASSLTGTPLAKNIQYF
>once|TRBV19|TRBJ1-6
CASIDRGLHNSPLHF
>.|TRBV5-1|TRBJ2-5
CASGIGTVQETQYF
>few|TRBV7-2|TRBJ2-7
CASNARAAYEQYF
>once|TRBV6-5|TRBJ2-7
CASSYRRGEYEQYF
>.|TRBV29-1|TRBJ2-3
CSASGGAGDTQYF
>.|TRBV5-1|TRBJ1-2
CASSYGTGEIDTF
>.|TRBV19|TRBJ2-2
CASSMGTSGTGELFF
>.|TRBV5-1|TRBJ2-1
CASSLYRLAGGGKEHYNEQFF
>.|TRBV4-2|TRBJ1-6
CASSQDRQGTPLHF
>.|TRBV7-7|TRBJ2-1
CASSPGTGSSYNEQFF
>.|TRBV6-1|TRBJ2-3
CASSESSLRGTDTQYF
>.|TRBV6-5|TRBJ1-2
CASPIAQGSGYTF